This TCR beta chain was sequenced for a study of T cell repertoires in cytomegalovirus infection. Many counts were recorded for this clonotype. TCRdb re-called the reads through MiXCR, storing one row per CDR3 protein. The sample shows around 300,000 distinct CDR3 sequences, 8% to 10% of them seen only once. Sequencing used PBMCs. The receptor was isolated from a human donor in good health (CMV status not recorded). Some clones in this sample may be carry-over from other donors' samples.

The CDR3 region has the DNA TGTGCCAGCAGCCGACGGACAGGTTACTATGGCTACACCTTC. Protein: CASSRRTGYYGYTF. J is TRBJ1-2 and V is TRBV7-9; 7 bases align to TRBD1. The trim removed 5 bases at V and 3 bases at J, leaving 6 bases unmatched. This CDR3 comprises 14 residues. The germline V gene encodes CDR1 SEHNR and CDR2 FQNEAQ (reference sequence).